This TCR beta chain was obtained from a study of T cells in Graves' hyperthyroidism and ophthalmopathy. Germline CDR1 is MGHRA and CDR2 is YSYEKL. Trimming pared 0 bases from V and 7 bases from J, leaving 12 bases between. This CDR3 comprises 15 residues. Researchers took RNA transcripts and amplified the TCR beta CDR3 regions from them. The TCR CDR3 was amplified in a first-round RT-PCR using the HTBI primer set. TCRdb reprocessed the multiplex PCR reads via MiXCR and lists one record per CDR3 protein. Of a few hundred thousand distinct CDR3 sequences listed, about 22% were seen once; the top ten hold under 55%.

Sequencing was performed on blood. The chain joins TRBV4-1 to TRBJ2-2, with D possibly matching TRBD1 (5 bases). The TCR was taken from an older woman with Graves' ophthalmopathy. CDR3 DNA sequence: TGCGCCAGCAGCCAAGATGCAGGCGGACACGGGGAGCTGTTTTTT. Protein: CASSQDAGGHGELFF.